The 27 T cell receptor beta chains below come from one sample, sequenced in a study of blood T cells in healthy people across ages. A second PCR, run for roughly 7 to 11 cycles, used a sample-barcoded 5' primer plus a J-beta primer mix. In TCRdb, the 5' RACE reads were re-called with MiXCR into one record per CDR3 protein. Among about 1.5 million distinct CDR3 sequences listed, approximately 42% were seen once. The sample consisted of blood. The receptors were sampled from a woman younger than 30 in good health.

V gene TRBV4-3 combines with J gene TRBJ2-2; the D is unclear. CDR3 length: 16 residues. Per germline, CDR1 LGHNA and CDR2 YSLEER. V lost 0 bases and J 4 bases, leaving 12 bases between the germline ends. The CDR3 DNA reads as TGCGCCAGCAGCCAAGATTCGCTGGCCCTCACCGGGGAGCTGTTTTTT. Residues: CASSQDSLALTGELFF.

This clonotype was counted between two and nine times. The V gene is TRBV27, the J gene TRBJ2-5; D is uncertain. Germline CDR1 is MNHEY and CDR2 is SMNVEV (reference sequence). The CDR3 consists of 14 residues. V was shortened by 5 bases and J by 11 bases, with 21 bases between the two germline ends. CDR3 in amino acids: CASSPLLGRNEQYF. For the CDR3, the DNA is TGTGCCAGCAGTCCCCTACTCGGCCGGAATGAGCAGTACTTC.

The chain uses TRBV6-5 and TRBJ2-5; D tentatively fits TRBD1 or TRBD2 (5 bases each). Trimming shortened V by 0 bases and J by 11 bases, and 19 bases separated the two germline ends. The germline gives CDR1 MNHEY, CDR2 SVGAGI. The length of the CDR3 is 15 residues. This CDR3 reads CASSYSIIQGGEQYF. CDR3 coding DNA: TGTGCCAGCAGTTACTCGATTATTCAGGGTGGGGAGCAGTACTTC.

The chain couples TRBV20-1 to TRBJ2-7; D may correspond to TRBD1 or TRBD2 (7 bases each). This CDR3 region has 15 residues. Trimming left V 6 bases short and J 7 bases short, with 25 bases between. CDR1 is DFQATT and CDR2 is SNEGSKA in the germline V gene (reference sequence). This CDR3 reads CSARGGAGSGDEQYF. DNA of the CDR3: TGCAGTGCCAGGGGGGGTGCGGGATCGGGAGATGAGCAGTACTTC.

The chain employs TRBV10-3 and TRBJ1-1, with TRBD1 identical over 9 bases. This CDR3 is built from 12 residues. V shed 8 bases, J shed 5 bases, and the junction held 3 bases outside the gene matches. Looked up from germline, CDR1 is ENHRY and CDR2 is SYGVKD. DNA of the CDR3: TGTGCCATCCGGACAGGGGTGACTGAAGCTTTCTTT. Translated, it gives CAIRTGVTEAFF.

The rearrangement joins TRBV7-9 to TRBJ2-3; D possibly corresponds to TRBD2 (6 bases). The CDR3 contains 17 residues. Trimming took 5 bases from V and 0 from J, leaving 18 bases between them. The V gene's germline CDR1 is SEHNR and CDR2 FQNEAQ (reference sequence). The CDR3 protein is CASSQKGLGGSTDTQYF. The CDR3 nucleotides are TGTGCCAGCAGCCAAAAGGGTCTAGGAGGGAGCACAGATACGCAGTATTTT.

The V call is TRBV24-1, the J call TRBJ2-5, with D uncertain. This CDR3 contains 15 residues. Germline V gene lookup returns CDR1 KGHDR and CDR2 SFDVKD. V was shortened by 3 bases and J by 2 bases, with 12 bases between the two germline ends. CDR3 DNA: TGTGCCACCAGTGATCCGAGAGTAGGTCAAGAGACCCAGTACTTC. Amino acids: CATSDPRVGQETQYF.

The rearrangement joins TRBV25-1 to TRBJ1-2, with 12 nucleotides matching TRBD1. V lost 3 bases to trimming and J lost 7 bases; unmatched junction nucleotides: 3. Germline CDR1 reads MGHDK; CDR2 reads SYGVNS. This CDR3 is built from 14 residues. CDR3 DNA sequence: TGTGCCAGCAGTGACGGGACAGGGGGCTCTGGCTACACCTTC. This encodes CASSDGTGGSGYTF.

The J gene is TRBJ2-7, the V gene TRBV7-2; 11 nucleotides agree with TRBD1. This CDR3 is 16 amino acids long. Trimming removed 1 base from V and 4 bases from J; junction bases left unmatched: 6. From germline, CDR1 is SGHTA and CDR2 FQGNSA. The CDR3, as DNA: TGTGCCAGCAGCTTAGGGGCTGGACAGGGGGCTTACGAGCAGTACTTC. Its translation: CASSLGAGQGAYEQYF.

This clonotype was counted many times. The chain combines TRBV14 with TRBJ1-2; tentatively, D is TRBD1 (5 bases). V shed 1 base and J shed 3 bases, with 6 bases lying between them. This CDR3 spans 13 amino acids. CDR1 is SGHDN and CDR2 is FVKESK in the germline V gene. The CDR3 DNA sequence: TGTGCCAGCAGCCAAGGACAGTACTATGGCTACACCTTC. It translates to CASSQGQYYGYTF.

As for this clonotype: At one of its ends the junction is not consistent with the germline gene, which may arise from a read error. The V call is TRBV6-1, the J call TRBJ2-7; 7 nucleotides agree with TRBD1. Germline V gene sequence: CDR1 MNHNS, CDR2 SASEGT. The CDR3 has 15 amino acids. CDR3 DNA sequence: TGTGCCAGCGGTGAACCAGACAGGGACTCCTACGAGCAGTACTTC. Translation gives CASGEPDRDSYEQYF.

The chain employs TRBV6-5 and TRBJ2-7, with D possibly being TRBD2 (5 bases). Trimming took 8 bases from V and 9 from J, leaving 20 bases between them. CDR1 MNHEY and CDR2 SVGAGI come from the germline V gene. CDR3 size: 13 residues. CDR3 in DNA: TGTGCCAGCGCCGGAGCACTCGGGATCGTGCAGTACTTC. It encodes CASAGALGIVQYF.

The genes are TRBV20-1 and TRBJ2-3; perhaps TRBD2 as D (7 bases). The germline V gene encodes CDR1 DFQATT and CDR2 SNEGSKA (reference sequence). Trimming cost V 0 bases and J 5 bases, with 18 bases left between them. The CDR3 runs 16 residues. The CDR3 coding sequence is TGCAGTGCTAGAGAGGAGGTAGGGGGGGCCGGAGATACGCAGTATTTT. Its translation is CSAREEVGGAGDTQYF.

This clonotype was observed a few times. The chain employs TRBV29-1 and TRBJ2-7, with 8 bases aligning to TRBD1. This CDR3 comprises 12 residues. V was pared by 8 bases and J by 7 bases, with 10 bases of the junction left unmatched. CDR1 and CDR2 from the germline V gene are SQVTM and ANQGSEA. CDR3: CSQQGEVREQYF. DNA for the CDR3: TGCAGCCAACAGGGGGAGGTGAGGGAGCAGTACTTC.

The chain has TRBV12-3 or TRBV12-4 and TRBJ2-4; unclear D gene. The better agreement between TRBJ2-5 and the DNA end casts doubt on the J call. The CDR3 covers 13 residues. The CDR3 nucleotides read TGTGCCAGCCAGGCAGGAGCCCAAGAGACCCAGTACTTC. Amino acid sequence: CASQAGAQETQYF.

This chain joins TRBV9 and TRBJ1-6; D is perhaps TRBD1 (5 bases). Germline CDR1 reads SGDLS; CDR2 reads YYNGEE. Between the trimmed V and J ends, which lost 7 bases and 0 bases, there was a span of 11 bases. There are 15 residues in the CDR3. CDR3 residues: CASGAESSYNSPLHF. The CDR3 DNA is TGTGCCAGCGGGGCTGAGAGCTCCTATAATTCACCCCTCCACTTT. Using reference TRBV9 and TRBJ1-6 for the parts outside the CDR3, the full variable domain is DSGVTQTPKHLITATGQRVTLRCSPRSGDLSVYWYQQSLDQGLQFLIQYYNGEERAKGNILERFSAQQFPDLHSELNLSSLELGDSALYFCASGAESSYNSPLHFGNGTRLTVT.

This chain's CDR3 is CASSYSRGYALYGYTF. CDR3 in DNA: TGTGCCAGCAGTTACTCCAGGGGGTACGCTCTCTATGGCTACACCTTC. V is TRBV6-5 and J is TRBJ1-2; TRBD1 agrees at 7 bases. Germline values: CDR1 MNHEY, CDR2 SVGAGI. This CDR3 is 16 amino acids long. V shed 0 bases, J shed 4 bases, and the junction held 8 bases outside the gene matches.

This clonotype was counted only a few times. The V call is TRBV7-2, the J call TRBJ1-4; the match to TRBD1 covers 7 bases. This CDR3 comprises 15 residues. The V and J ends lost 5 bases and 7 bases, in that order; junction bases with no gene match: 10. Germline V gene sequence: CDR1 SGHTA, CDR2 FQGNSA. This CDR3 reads CASSPTGTAAEKLFF. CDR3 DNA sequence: TGTGCCAGCAGCCCGACCGGGACAGCCGCTGAAAAACTGTTTTTT.

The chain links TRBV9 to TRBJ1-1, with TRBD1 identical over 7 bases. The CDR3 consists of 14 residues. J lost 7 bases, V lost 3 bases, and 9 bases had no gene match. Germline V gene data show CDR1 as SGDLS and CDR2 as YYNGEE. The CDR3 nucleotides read TGTGCCAGCAGCGCCTCAGGGGGTGATGGTGAAGCTTTCTTT. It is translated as CASSASGGDGEAFF.

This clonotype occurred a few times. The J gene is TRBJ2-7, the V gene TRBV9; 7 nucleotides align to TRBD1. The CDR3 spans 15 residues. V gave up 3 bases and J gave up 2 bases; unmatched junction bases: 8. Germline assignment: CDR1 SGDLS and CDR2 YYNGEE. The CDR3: CASSARDSKTYEQYF. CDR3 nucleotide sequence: TGTGCCAGCAGCGCCCGGGACAGCAAAACCTACGAGCAGTACTTC.

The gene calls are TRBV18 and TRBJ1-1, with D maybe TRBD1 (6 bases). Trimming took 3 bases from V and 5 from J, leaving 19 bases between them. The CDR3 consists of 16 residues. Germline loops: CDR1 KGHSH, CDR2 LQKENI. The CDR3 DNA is TGTGCCAGCTCACCGGCTGGTCGGGGGGCAAGGACTGAAGCTTTCTTT. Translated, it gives CASSPAGRGARTEAFF.

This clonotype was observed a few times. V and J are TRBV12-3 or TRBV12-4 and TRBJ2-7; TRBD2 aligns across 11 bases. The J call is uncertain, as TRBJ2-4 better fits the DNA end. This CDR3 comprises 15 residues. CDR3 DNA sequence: TGTGCCAGCAGCCCCGGGACTAGCGGAAAGGACATTCAGTACTTC. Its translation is CASSPGTSGKDIQYF.

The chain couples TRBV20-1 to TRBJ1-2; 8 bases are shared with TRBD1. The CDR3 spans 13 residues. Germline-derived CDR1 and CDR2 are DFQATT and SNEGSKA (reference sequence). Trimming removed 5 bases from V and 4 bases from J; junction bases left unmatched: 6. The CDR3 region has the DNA TGCAGTGCTTGGACAGGGAATGTCTATGGCTACACCTTC. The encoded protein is CSAWTGNVYGYTF.

The CDR3 sequence: CASSHHRELETQYF. The CDR3 DNA is TGTGCCAGCAGCCATCACAGGGAGTTGGAGACCCAGTACTTC. The rearrangement uses TRBV7-9 and TRBJ2-5, with D maybe TRBD1 (6 bases). V was cut by 5 bases and J by 5 bases, with 15 bases left in between. Germline V gene data show CDR1 as SEHNR and CDR2 as FQNEAQ (reference sequence). The CDR3 loop spans 14 amino acids.

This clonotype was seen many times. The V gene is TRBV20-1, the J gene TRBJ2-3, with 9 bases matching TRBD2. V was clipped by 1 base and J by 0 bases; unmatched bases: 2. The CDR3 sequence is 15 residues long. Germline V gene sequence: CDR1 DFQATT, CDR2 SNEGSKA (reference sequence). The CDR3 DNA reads TGCAGTGCTAGAGGAACTAGCGGGAGCACAGATACGCAGTATTTT. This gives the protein CSARGTSGSTDTQYF.

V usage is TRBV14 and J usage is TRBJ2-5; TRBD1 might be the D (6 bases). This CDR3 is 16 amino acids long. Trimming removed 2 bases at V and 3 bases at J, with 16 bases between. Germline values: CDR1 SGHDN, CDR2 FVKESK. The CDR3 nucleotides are TGTGCCAGCAGCCAATACACCGGGACACAAGAAGAGACCCAGTACTTC. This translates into CASSQYTGTQEETQYF.

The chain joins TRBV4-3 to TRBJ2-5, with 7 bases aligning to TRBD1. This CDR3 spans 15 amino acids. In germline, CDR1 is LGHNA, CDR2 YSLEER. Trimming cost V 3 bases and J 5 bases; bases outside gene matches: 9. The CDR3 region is CASSHYRGSWETQYF. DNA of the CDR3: TGCGCCAGCAGCCACTACAGGGGATCGTGGGAGACCCAGTACTTC.